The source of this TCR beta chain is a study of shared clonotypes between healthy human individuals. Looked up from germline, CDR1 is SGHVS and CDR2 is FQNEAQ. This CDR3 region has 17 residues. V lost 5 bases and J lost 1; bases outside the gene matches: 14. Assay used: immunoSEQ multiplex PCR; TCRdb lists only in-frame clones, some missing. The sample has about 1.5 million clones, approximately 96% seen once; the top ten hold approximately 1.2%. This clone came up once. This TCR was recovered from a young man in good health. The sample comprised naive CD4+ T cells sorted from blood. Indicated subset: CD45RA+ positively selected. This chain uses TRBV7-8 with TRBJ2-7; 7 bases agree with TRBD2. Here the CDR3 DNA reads TGTGCCAGCAGCCGGGGACTGAGGGCTAGCGGTTCCTACGAGCAGTACTTC. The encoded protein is CASSRGLRASGSYEQYF. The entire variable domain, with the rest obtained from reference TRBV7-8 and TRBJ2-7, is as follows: GAGVSQSPRYKVAKRGQDVALRCDPISGHVSLFWYQQALGQGPEFLTYFQNEAQLDKSGLPSDRFFAERPEGSVSTLKIQRTQQEDSAVYLCASSRGLRASGSYEQYFGPGTRLTVT.